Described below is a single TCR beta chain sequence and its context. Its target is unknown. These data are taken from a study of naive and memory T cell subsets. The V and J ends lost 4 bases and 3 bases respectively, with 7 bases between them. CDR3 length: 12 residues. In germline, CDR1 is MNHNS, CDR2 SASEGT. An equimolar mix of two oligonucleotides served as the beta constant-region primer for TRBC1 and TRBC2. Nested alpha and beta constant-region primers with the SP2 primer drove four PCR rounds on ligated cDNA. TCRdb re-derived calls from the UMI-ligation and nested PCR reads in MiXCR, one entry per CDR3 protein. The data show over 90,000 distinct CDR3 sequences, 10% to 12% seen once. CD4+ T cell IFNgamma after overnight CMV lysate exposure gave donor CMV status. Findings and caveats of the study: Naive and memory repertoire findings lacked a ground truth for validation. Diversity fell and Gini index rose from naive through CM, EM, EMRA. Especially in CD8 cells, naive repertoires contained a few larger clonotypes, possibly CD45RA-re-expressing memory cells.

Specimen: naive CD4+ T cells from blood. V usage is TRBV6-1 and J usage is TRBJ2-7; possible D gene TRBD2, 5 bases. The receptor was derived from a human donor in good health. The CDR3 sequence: CASSARGYEQYF. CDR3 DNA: TGTGCCAGCAGTGCCCGGGGCTACGAGCAGTACTTC.